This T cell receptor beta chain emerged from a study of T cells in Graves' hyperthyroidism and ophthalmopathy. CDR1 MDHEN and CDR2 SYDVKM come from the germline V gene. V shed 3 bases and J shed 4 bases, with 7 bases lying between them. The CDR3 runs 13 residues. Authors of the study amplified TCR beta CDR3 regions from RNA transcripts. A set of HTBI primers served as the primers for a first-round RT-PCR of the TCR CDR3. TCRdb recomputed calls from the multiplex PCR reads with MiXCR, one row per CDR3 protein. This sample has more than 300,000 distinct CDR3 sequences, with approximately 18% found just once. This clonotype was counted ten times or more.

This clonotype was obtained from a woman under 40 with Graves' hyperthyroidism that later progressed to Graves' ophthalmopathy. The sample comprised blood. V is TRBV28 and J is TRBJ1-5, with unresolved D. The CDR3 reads CASSFYYNQPQHF. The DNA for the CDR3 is TGTGCCAGCAGTTTCTACTATAATCAGCCCCAGCATTTT.